Many counts were recorded for the clone carrying this T cell receptor (beta chain). Germline values: CDR1 MNHEY, CDR2 SVGAGI. V lost 2 bases, J lost 6 bases, and 11 bases lay in between. This CDR3 has 15 residues. TCRdb called the reads again in MiXCR, with one record for every CDR3 protein. The sample lists 740,000 or so distinct CDR3 sequences, 35% occurring once. The sample is drawn from a study of T cell repertoires in cytomegalovirus infection. This TCR was sampled from a human donor in good health (CMV status not recorded). Some clones in this sample may be carry-over from other donors' samples. The chain joins TRBV6-5 to TRBJ1-6; no reliable D call. The sample was PBMCs. DNA of the CDR3: TGTGCCAGCAGTTACATCAGCGAGGGTAATTCACCCCTCCACTTT. Translation gives CASSYISEGNSPLHF.